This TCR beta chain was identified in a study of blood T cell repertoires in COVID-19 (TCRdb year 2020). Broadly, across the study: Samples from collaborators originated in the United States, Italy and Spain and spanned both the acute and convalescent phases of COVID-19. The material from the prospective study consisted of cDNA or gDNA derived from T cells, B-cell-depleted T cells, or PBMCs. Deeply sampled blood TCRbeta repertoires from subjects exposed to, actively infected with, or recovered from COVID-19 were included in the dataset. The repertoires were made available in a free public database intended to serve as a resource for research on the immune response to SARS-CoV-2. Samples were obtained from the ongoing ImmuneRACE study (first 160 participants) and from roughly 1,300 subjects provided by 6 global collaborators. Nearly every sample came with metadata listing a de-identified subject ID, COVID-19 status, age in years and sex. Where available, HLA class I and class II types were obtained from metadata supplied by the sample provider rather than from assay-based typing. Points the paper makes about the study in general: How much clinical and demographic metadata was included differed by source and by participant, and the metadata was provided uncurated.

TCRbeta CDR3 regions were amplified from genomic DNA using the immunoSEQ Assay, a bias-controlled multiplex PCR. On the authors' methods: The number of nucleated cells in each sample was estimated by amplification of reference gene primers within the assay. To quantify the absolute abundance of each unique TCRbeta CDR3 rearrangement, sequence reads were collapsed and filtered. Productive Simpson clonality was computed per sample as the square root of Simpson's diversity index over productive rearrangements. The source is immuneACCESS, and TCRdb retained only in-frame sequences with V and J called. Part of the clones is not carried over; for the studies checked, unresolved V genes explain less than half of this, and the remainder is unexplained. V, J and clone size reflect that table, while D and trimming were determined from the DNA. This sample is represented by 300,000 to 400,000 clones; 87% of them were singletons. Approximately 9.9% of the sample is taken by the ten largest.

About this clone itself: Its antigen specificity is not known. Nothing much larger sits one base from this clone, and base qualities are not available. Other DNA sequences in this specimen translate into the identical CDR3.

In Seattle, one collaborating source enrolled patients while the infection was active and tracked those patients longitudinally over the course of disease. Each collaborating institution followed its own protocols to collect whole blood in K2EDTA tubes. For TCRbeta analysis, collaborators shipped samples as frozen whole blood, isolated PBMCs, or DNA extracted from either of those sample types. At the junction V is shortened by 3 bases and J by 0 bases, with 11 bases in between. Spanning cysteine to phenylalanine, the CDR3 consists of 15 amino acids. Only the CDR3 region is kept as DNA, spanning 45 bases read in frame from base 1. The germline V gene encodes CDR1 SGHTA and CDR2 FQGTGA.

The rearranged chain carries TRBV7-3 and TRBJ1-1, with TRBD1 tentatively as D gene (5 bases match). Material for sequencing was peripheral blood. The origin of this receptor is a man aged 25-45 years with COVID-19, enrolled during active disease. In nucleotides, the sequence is TGTGCCAGCAGCTTGACAGCATCCATGAACACTGAAGCTTTCTTT. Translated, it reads CASSLTASMNTEAFF.